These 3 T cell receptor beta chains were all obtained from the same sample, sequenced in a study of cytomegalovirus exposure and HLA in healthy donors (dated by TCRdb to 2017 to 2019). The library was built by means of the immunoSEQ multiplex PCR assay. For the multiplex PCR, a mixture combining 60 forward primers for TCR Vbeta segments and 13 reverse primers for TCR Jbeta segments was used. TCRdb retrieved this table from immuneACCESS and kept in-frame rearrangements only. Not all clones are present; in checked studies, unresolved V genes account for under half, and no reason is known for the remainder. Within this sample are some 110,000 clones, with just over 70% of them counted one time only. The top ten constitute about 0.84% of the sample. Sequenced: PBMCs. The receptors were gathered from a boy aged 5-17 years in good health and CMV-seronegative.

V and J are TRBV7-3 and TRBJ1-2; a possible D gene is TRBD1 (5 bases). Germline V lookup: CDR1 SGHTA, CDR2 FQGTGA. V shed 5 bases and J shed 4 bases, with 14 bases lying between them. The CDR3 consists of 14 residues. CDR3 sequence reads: CASSPRQGPYGYTF. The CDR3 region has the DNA TGTGCCAGCAGCCCCCGGCAGGGCCCCTATGGCTACACCTTC.

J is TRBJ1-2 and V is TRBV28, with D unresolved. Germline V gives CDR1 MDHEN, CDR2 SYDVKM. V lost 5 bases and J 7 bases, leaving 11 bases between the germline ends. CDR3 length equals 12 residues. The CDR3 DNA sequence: TGTGCCAGCAGTCCTCTCCGGGTTGGCTACACCTTC. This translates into CASSPLRVGYTF.

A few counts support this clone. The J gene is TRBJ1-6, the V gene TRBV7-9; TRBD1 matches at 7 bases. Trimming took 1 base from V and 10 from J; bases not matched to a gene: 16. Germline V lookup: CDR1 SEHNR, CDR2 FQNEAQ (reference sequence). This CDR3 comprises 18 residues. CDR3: CASSLGEQGHRFKSPLHF. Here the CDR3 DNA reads TGTGCCAGCAGCTTAGGTGAACAGGGGCATAGGTTTAAGTCACCCCTCCACTTT. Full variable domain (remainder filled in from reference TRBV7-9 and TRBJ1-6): DTGVSQNPRHKITKRGQNVTFRCDPISEHNRLYWYRQTLGQGPEFLTYFQNEAQLEKSRLLSDRFSAERPKGSFSTLEIQRTEQGDSAMYLCASSLGEQGHRFKSPLHFGNGTRLTVT.